Shown below are 19 T cell receptor beta chains from a single sample sequenced in a study of shared clonotypes between healthy human individuals. This table comes from immunoSEQ multiplex PCR, and its TCRdb copy is limited to in-frame clones, with some not included. The data contain some 2.1 million clones, 95% of them singletons. The source material was naive CD4+ T cells sorted from blood. Regarding subset: CD45RA+ positively selected. The receptors stem from a man between 18 and 29 years old in good health.

This chain connects TRBV2 to TRBJ2-7; D remains ambiguous. CDR3 length: 13 residues. V gave up 1 base and J gave up 1 base, with 5 bases separating them. In germline, CDR1 is SNHLY, CDR2 FYNNEI. The CDR3 sequence is CASSEDRSYEQYF. The DNA of the CDR3 is TGTGCCAGCAGTGAAGATCGGTCCTACGAGCAGTACTTC.

The chain has TRBV6-6 and TRBJ1-5; tentative D call: TRBD1 (6 bases). The CDR3 runs 15 residues. Trimming pared 8 bases from V and 2 bases from J, leaving 16 bases between. Germline V CDR1 and CDR2: MNHNY, SVGAGI (reference sequence). CDR3 in amino acids: CASFTGTSGNQPQHF. CDR3 nucleotide sequence: TGTGCCAGCTTCACAGGGACCAGCGGCAATCAGCCCCAGCATTTT.

This clone has a single count. The V gene is TRBV18, the J gene TRBJ2-7; D unclear. CDR3 size: 13 residues. CDR1 is KGHSH and CDR2 is LQKENI in the germline V gene. Trimming removed 2 bases at V and 4 bases at J, with 9 bases between. CDR3 amino acids: CASSPTAHYEQYF. The CDR3 DNA reads as TGTGCCAGCTCACCAACAGCCCATTACGAGCAGTACTTC.

The chain employs TRBV18 and TRBJ1-4; a weak D match, TRBD1 (6 bases). Deletions cut 4 bases from V and 8 bases from J, with 14 bases between. Germline CDR1 KGHSH, CDR2 LQKENI. The CDR3 extends over 14 amino acids. CDR3 sequence: CASSLGSGEEKLFF. The CDR3 coding sequence is TGTGCCAGCTCACTGGGCTCAGGGGAAGAAAAACTGTTTTTT.

This clone was observed a single time. The chain recombines TRBV10-3 with TRBJ1-5; D possibly corresponds to TRBD1 (6 bases). Trimming cost V 10 bases and J 3 bases, with 10 bases left between them. This CDR3 spans 12 amino acids. The germline gives CDR1 ENHRY, CDR2 SYGVKD. This CDR3 is CASGQPNQPQHF. CDR3 nucleotide sequence: TGTGCCAGTGGACAGCCCAATCAGCCCCAGCATTTT.

This rearrangement joins TRBV2 to TRBJ1-2; 10 positions match TRBD1. The CDR3 spans 13 residues. From germline, CDR1 is SNHLY and CDR2 FYNNEI. V lost 6 bases, J lost 6 bases, and 4 bases stayed unmatched. Written as DNA, the CDR3 is TGTGCCAGCAGGGGGGACAGGGGAAATGGCTACACCTTC. This gives the protein CASRGDRGNGYTF.

The V and J genes are TRBV4-1 and TRBJ2-3, with TRBD2 matching 9 bases. V trimming: 0 bases; J trimming: 14 bases; junction bases outside the gene matches: 6. Germline lookup yields CDR1 MGHRA and CDR2 YSYEKL. The CDR3 is 13 amino acids. The DNA for the CDR3 is TGCGCCAGCAGCCAAGATCTAGCGGGGCCCCGGTATTTT. It is translated as CASSQDLAGPRYF.

This clone was seen ten or more times. The chain carries TRBV30 and TRBJ1-5; D remains ambiguous. V was shortened by 2 bases and J by 7 bases, with 12 bases between the two germline ends. CDR3 size: 13 residues. Germline V lookup: CDR1 GTSNPN, CDR2 SVGIG (reference sequence). Written as DNA, the CDR3 is TGTGCCTGGAGTTCCTCTCGGGAGCAGCCCCAGCATTTT. It translates to CAWSSSREQPQHF.

Written as DNA, the CDR3 is TGTGCCAGCAGTTACAGGGTTGAGGGCGGGGAGCTGTTTTTT. It encodes CASSYRVEGGELFF. V and J are TRBV6-6 and TRBJ2-2; the D gene is possibly TRBD2 (5 bases). The V end lost 2 bases, the J end lost 7 bases, and 11 bases lay between the germline ends. The CDR3 sequence is 14 residues long. Germline V gene lookup returns CDR1 MNHNY and CDR2 SVGAGI (reference sequence).

The CDR3, as DNA: TGCAGCATCATAGCGGGGGGCCAAGAGACCCAGTACTTC. The encoded protein is CSIIAGGQETQYF. This chain connects TRBV29-1 to TRBJ2-5, with 10 nucleotides matching TRBD2. The length of the CDR3 is 13 residues. V shed 8 bases and J 1 base; nucleotides not matched to a gene: 4. CDR1 and CDR2 (germline): SQVTM, ANQGSEA.

Comment on this clone: This sample also contains other DNA sequences that code for the same CDR3. The chain is built from TRBV5-1 and TRBJ2-1; 11 nucleotides line up with TRBD2. The V gene end was trimmed by 0 bases and the J gene end by 7 bases; junction bases not matched to a gene: 3. Germline CDR1 is SGHRS and CDR2 is YFSETQ. This CDR3 comprises 15 residues. DNA for the CDR3: TGCGCCAGCAGCTTGGGACTAGCGGGATCTAATGAGCAGTTCTTC. Its translation: CASSLGLAGSNEQFF. Looking up the rest from reference TRBV5-1 and TRBJ2-1 gives the full variable domain: KAGVTQTPRYLIKTRGQQVTLSCSPISGHRSVSWYQQTPGQGLQFLFEYFSETQRNKGNFPGRFSGRQFSNSRSEMNVSTLELGDSALYLCASSLGLAGSNEQFFGPGTRLTVL.

On this clone itself: The sample holds other DNA sequences that translate to the same CDR3. The chain employs TRBV18 and TRBJ1-3; no clear D. V shed 0 bases and J shed 4 bases, with 4 bases lying between them. CDR1 and CDR2 (germline): KGHSH, LQKENI. The CDR3 consists of 13 residues. The CDR3 nucleotides read TGTGCCAGCTCACCACCAGCGGGAAACACCATATATTTT. This sequence encodes CASSPPAGNTIYF.

A single count supports this clone. This chain connects TRBV28 to TRBJ2-5, with TRBD1 identical over 8 bases. Germline V CDR1 and CDR2: MDHEN, SYDVKM. CDR3 length equals 17 residues. The junction had 17 bases not matched to a gene; V was cut back by 7 bases and J by 4 bases. CDR3 sequence: CASTTPPGRGRRETQYF. The CDR3 DNA sequence: TGTGCCAGCACCACCCCACCCGGCAGGGGGCGTCGAGAGACCCAGTACTTC.

The chain's CDR3 is CASSLGRGGAYEQYF. CDR3 sequence (DNA): TGTGCCAGCAGTTTGGGGCGGGGGGGTGCCTACGAGCAGTACTTC. This rearrangement joins TRBV27 to TRBJ2-7, with 9 bases that match TRBD2. The junction had 5 bases not matched to a gene; V was cut back by 3 bases and J by 2 bases. This CDR3 region has 15 residues. Germline V gene lookup returns CDR1 MNHEY and CDR2 SMNVEV (reference sequence).

This chain links TRBV7-9 with TRBJ2-2, with 8 bases lining up with TRBD2. The J segment lost 3 bases and the V segment lost 3 bases, leaving 3 bases of the junction unmatched. Germline CDR1 is SEHNR and CDR2 is FQNEAQ (reference sequence). CDR3 length equals 15 residues. The CDR3 nucleotides read TGTGCCAGCAGCTTGAGCGGGAGTTACACCGGGGAGCTGTTTTTT. It is translated as CASSLSGSYTGELFF.

The V gene is TRBV4-1, the J gene TRBJ1-4; tentative D call: TRBD1 (6 bases). This CDR3 has 14 amino acids. Deletions cut 1 base from V and 4 bases from J, with 7 bases between. The germline V gene has CDR1 MGHRA and CDR2 YSYEKL. In DNA, the CDR3 is TGCGCCAGCAGCCAAGGACAGGTTAATGAAAAACTGTTTTTT. Amino acids: CASSQGQVNEKLFF.

The gene calls are TRBV18 and TRBJ1-2; D gene unclear. CDR3 length: 13 residues. Deletions cut 3 bases from V and 4 bases from J, with 9 bases between. Per the germline V gene, CDR1 is KGHSH and CDR2 is LQKENI. CDR3 nucleotide sequence: TGTGCCAGCTCACCCGGGCGCAGCTATGGCTACACCTTC. Protein sequence: CASSPGRSYGYTF. Full variable domain (outside the CDR3, taken from reference TRBV18 and TRBJ1-2): NAGVMQNPRHLVRRRGQEARLRCSPMKGHSHVYWYRQLPEEGLKFMVYLQKENIIDESGMPKERFSAEFPKEGPSILRIQQVVRGDSAAYFCASSPGRSYGYTFGSGTRLTVV.

The chain joins TRBV30 to TRBJ2-7, with D possibly TRBD2 on 6 matching bases. This CDR3 spans 13 amino acids. Germline lookup yields CDR1 GTSNPN and CDR2 SVGIG (reference sequence). The V end was cut by 3 bases, the J end by 2 bases, with 11 bases between. The CDR3 spells CAWSQGLAYEQYF. In DNA, the CDR3 is TGTGCCTGGAGCCAGGGACTGGCCTACGAGCAGTACTTC.

This chain uses TRBV28 with TRBJ2-3; 10 nucleotides align to TRBD2. This CDR3 comprises 14 residues. CDR1 is MDHEN, CDR2 SYDVKM, per germline. V gave up 5 bases and J gave up 7 bases; unmatched junction bases: 6. CDR3 in amino acids: CASSSGGASHTQYF. DNA of the CDR3: TGTGCCAGCAGTAGCGGGGGGGCCTCGCATACGCAGTATTTT. The full variable domain, completed using reference TRBV28 and TRBJ2-3, is DVKVTQSSRYLVKRTGEKVFLECVQDMDHENMFWYRQDPGLGLRLIYFSYDVKMKEKGDIPEGYSVSREKKERFSLILESASTNQTSMYLCASSSGGASHTQYFGPGTRLTVL.